The T cell receptor beta chain under discussion was sequenced for a study of shared clonotypes between healthy human individuals. Whole-study findings and limits: Larger estimated richness was generally recorded for naive subsets relative to memory subsets.

Germline values: CDR1 LNHNV, CDR2 YYDKDF (reference sequence). The CDR3 covers 15 residues. V shed 0 bases and J shed 3 bases, with 11 bases lying between them. In regard to this clone: Its target is unknown.

Profiled with immunoSEQ multiplex PCR; TCRdb holds only in-frame clones, not every one. The sample holds approximately 640,000 clones, roughly 87% seen once. This TCR was recovered from a man aged 18 to 29 in good health. Some clones in this sample may be carry-over from other donors' samples. What was sequenced was memory CD8+ T cells from PBMCs. Subset reported: CD45RO+ cells pooled with CCR7-negative TemRA cells. The chain is built from TRBV15 and TRBJ2-5; possibly TRBD1 for D (6 bases). The CDR3 sequence is CATSREGTSKETQYF. The CDR3 DNA reads TGTGCCACCAGCAGAGAAGGGACATCAAAAGAGACCCAGTACTTC.